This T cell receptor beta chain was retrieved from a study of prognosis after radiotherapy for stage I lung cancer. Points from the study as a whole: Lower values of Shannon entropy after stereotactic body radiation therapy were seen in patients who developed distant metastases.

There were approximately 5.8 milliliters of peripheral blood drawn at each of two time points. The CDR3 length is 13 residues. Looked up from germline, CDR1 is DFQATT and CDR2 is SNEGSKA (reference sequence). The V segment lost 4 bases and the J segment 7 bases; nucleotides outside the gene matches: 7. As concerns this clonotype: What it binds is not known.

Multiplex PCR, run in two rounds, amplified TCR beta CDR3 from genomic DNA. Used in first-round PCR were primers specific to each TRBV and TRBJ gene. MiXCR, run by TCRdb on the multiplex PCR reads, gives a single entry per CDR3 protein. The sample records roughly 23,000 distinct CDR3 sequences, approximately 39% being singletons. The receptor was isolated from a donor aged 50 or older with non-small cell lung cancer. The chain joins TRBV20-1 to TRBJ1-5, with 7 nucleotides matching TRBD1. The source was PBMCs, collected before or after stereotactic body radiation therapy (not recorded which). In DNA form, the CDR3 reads TGCAGTGCTAATGACAGGGCTCGACAGCCCCAGCATTTT. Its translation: CSANDRARQPQHF.